This TCR beta chain stems from a study of long-term antiretroviral therapy in people with HIV. Turning to the study itself: Samples collected earliest predate the 2015 immediate-ART recommendation by about a decade. Study findings and constraints: Pre-ART-expanded clones dominated the repertoire at all time points.

Losses at the gene ends were 0 bases for V and 6 bases for J; bases not matched to a gene: 1. CDR3 length: 15 residues. Germline CDR1 reads LGHNA; CDR2 reads YSLEER. A remark on this clone: Its target is not known.

Treatment of all HIV participants took place in the United States. Researchers report immunoSEQ v3.0 was run at survey level. TCRdb's copy holds only in-frame clones and misses some; the assay was immunoSEQ multiplex PCR. The table lists over 25,000 clones, approximately 88% of them singletons. Source: unsorted PBMCs, taken 2.7 to 2.8 years after starting antiretroviral therapy. The chain is built from TRBV4-3 and TRBJ2-2; TRBD1 matches at 10 bases. The receptor was isolated from a man under 40 with HIV. The CDR3 loop is CASSQDDRGPGELFF. The CDR3 DNA sequence: TGCGCCAGCAGCCAAGACGACAGGGGGCCCGGGGAGCTGTTTTTT.